The T cell receptor (beta chain) under discussion was sequenced for a study of cytomegalovirus exposure and HLA in healthy donors. Study context: The same platform as the roughly 700 first-cohort repertoires was used for the roughly 130 validation repertoires, a later analysis reported. Study-level findings and limits: Cytomegalovirus status was reportedly diagnosed by the classifier with high sensitivity and specificity. Cytomegalovirus association was assigned to 150 to 200 TCR beta chains. Subsequent analysis of the roughly 120 validation repertoires found a tendency for first-cohort TCR clusters to co-occur.

The method was immunoSEQ multiplex PCR; TCRdb's version includes in-frame clones alone and lacks a portion of them. This sample has some 100,000 clones; 70% to 90% occur once, and the top ten carry 4% to 5.5%. CDR3 length: 17 amino acids. CDR1 and CDR2 (germline): SGHRS, YFSETQ. The ends lost 0 bases at V and 2 bases at J; junction bases unmatched: 8. In the case of this clone: What it binds is not known.

The rearrangement joins TRBV5-1 to TRBJ2-3; 8 bases fit TRBD2. The sequence derives from a man aged 18 to 29 in good health and CMV-seropositive. The sequencing sample was made of PBMCs. The CDR3 reads CASSLVGSGVFTDTQYF. The CDR3 nucleotides read TGCGCCAGCAGCTTGGTTGGTAGCGGGGTGTTCACAGATACGCAGTATTTT.